The 5 T cell receptor beta chains given below trace back to one sample, sequenced in a study of shared clonotypes between healthy human individuals. Produced via immunoSEQ multiplex PCR; TCRdb's table is partial and in-frame only. The table includes about 1.5 million clones, 95% to 99% detected once. Sequencing used naive CD4+ T cells sorted from blood. Documented subset: CD45RA+ positively selected. The receptors originated from a man aged 25-45 years in good health.

The chain combines TRBV18 with TRBJ1-2; 7 nucleotides line up with TRBD1. The germline CDR1 and CDR2 sequences are KGHSH and LQKENI. There are 14 residues in the CDR3. Trimming at V came to 2 bases and at J to 3 bases, leaving 3 bases not matched to a gene. For the CDR3, the DNA is TGTGCCAGCTCACCAGGGGGACAGTACTATGGCTACACCTTC. Encoded protein: CASSPGGQYYGYTF. The whole variable domain, filled in from reference TRBV18 and TRBJ1-2, reads NAGVMQNPRHLVRRRGQEARLRCSPMKGHSHVYWYRQLPEEGLKFMVYLQKENIIDESGMPKERFSAEFPKEGPSILRIQQVVRGDSAAYFCASSPGGQYYGYTFGSGTRLTVV.

This chain joins TRBV15 and TRBJ2-7; 12 bases agree with TRBD2. Germline CDR1 is LNHNV and CDR2 is YYDKDF (reference sequence). The CDR3 loop spans 16 amino acids. V lost 0 bases and J lost 9; bases outside the gene matches: 9. The CDR3 DNA follows: TGTGCCACCAGCAGAGATTCAGCTAGCGGGAGGGCCTTGCAGTACTTC. Its protein is CATSRDSASGRALQYF.

The V gene is TRBV9, the J gene TRBJ1-5; perhaps TRBD1 as D (5 bases). CDR1 and CDR2 from the germline V gene are SGDLS and YYNGEE. V gave up 2 bases and J gave up 3 bases, with 12 bases separating them. The CDR3 has 15 amino acids. This CDR3 is CASSVEGRLNQPQHF. The DNA for the CDR3 is TGTGCCAGCAGCGTTGAGGGACGGCTCAATCAGCCCCAGCATTTT.

This rearrangement joins TRBV7-9 to TRBJ2-5; 7 nucleotides line up with TRBD1. Germline V CDR1 and CDR2: SEHNR, FQNEAQ (reference sequence). The CDR3 is 16 residues long. The V and J ends lost 1 base and 2 bases, in that order; junction bases with no gene match: 7. The CDR3 sequence is CASSLGQGSIQETQYF. DNA for the CDR3: TGTGCCAGCAGCTTAGGACAGGGCTCGATTCAAGAGACCCAGTACTTC. The full variable domain, in which reference TRBV7-9 and TRBJ2-5 provide the parts outside the CDR3, is DTGVSQNPRHKITKRGQNVTFRCDPISEHNRLYWYRQTLGQGPEFLTYFQNEAQLEKSRLLSDRFSAERPKGSFSTLEIQRTEQGDSAMYLCASSLGQGSIQETQYFGPGTRLLVL.

The chain links TRBV9 to TRBJ2-2, with TRBD1 as a possible D gene (5 bases). The CDR3 has 15 residues. Germline CDR1 SGDLS, CDR2 YYNGEE. Trimming cost V 3 bases and J 2 bases, with 11 bases left between them. DNA of the CDR3: TGTGCCAGCAGCGAATCAGGGCTCAACACCGGGGAGCTGTTTTTT. This gives the protein CASSESGLNTGELFF.